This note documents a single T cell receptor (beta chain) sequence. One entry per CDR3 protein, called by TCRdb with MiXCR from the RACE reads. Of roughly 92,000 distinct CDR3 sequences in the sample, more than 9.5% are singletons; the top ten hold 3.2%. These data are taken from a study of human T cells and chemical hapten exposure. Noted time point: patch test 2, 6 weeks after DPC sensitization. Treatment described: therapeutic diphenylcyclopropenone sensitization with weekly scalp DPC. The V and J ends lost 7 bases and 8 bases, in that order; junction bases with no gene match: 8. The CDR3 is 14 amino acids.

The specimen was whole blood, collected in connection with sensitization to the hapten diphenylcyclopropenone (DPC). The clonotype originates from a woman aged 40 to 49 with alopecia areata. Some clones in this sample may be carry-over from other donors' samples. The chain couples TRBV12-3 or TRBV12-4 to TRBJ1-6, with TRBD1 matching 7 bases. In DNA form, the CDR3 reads TGTGCCAGCACTTCGACAGGGAAGGATTCACCCCTCCACTTT. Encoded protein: CASTSTGKDSPLHF.